This entry describes one TCR beta chain. Antigen: not known. The sample is drawn from a study of cytomegalovirus exposure and HLA in healthy donors. Study at large: The same platform as the approximately 640 first-cohort repertoires was used for the 95 to 150 validation repertoires, a later analysis reported. Points from the study as a whole: The investigators catalogued 164 TCR beta chains as cytomegalovirus-associated. With high specificity and sensitivity, the classifier reportedly diagnosed cytomegalovirus status.

Assay: immunoSEQ multiplex PCR; the TCRdb copy retains only in-frame clones and omits some. Among roughly 200,000 clones listed, roughly nine tenths were seen once. The junction had 11 bases not matched to a gene; V was cut back by 10 bases and J by 0 bases. This CDR3 is built from 16 residues. The germline V gene has CDR1 LNHDA and CDR2 SQIVND (reference sequence). The donors were members of the validation cohort comprising about 130 subjects, separate from the roughly 680-subject first cohort. This rearrangement joins TRBV19 to TRBJ1-5; 8 bases agree with TRBD1. The receptor was derived from a young man in good health and CMV-seropositive. The sample taken for sequencing was PBMCs. The DNA for the CDR3 is TGTGCCACCCTGGGACAGGCAATCTTTAGCAATCAGCCCCAGCATTTT. Residues: CATLGQAIFSNQPQHF. The full variable domain, with the rest looked up from reference TRBV19 and TRBJ1-5, is DGGITQSPKYLFRKEGQNVTLSCEQNLNHDAMYWYRQDPGQGLRLIYYSQIVNDFQKGDIAEGYSVSREKKESFPLTVTSAQKNPTAFYLCATLGQAIFSNQPQHFGDGTRLSIL.